This is a list of T cell receptor beta chains from one sample in a study of T cell responses to AZD1222 COVID-19 vaccine. Some clones are missing from TCRdb's copy, which holds only in-frame ones; the method was immunoSEQ multiplex PCR. This sample carries roughly 25,000 clones, about 88% of them seen once, and the ten largest clones take roughly 8%. This sample comprised peripheral blood, obtained 28 days after the second AZD1222 dose. The receptors were gathered from an adult who received the AZD1222 COVID-19 vaccine. CDR3s include the opening cysteine and the closing phenylalanine or tryptophan. The order of the fields is J gene, V gene, clone size, D gene, CDR3 DNA, CDR3 protein. A D gene is named only where the DNA matches it firmly. For some rows the clone size is stated as once, few or many, or as a class when expanded; others skip it.

TRBJ1-4 | TRBV2 | few | . | TGTGCCAGCGGGGAAAATGAAAAACTGTTTTTT | CASGENEKLFF
TRBJ2-7 | TRBV5-5 | . | . | TGTGCCAGCAGCTTGGAACCTCCCTACGAGCAGTACTTC | CASSLEPPYEQYF
TRBJ2-3 | TRBV27 | . | . | TGTGCCAGCAGCCCAGGACAGGGACTAAATACGCAGTATTTT | CASSPGQGLNTQYF
TRBJ1-4 | TRBV5-1 | . | . | TGCGCCAGCAGCTTGCGGCAGGGAACTAATGAAAAACTGTTTTTT | CASSLRQGTNEKLFF
TRBJ1-4 | TRBV19 | . | TRBD1 | TGTGCCAGTAGTCGACAGGGAACTAATGAAAAACTGTTTTTT | CASSRQGTNEKLFF
TRBJ2-7 | TRBV2 | once | . | TGTGCCAGCAAAGGGCGGCAGACGTCCTACGAGCAGTACTTC | CASKGRQTSYEQYF
TRBJ2-2 | TRBV10-3 | once | . | TGTGCCATCAGTGATTTTATGGAACGGAACACCGGGGAGCTGTTTTTT | CAISDFMERNTGELFF
TRBJ2-5 | TRBV7-2 | . | . | TGTGCCAGCAGCCCCCGCCCTGGACCCAAAGAGACCCAGTACTTC | CASSPRPGPKETQYF
TRBJ1-5 | TRBV7-6 | once | . | TGTGCCAGCAGCTTAGGTACCCCGAACGGCAATCAGCCCCAGCATTTT | CASSLGTPNGNQPQHF
TRBJ1-3 | TRBV30 | . | . | TGTGCCTGGAAGTTTGGCAGACTCTCTGGAAACACCATATATTTT | CAWKFGRLSGNTIYF
TRBJ2-2 | TRBV10-3 | . | . | TGTGCCATCGGTTCGGGCGGGGAGCTGTTTTTT | CAIGSGGELFF
TRBJ1-4 | TRBV5-1 | once | . | TGCGCCAGCAGCTTGGGGACGCTTCTCGGGGGAAATGAAAAACTGTTTTTT | CASSLGTLLGGNEKLFF
TRBJ1-2 | TRBV12-3/TRBV12-4 | . | . | TGTGCCAGCAGTTTGATGGGTATTAGCTACACCTTC | CASSLMGISYTF
TRBJ1-1 | TRBV14 | few | . | TGTGCCAGCAGACCCACAGTACCGGGTGAAGCTTTCTTT | CASRPTVPGEAFF
TRBJ2-2 | TRBV6-1 | . | TRBD1 | TGTGCCAGCAGTGGGGCGACAGGGTCGAACACCGGGGAGCTGTTTTTT | CASSGATGSNTGELFF
TRBJ1-6 | TRBV14 | . | . | TGTGCCAGCAGCCAAGGGCGGCAGGAGGCGTCACCCCTCCACTTT | CASSQGRQEASPLHF
TRBJ2-7 | TRBV20-1 | . | . | TGCAGTGCGAGGACTGGAATCGAGCAGTACTTC | CSARTGIEQYF
TRBJ2-2 | TRBV2 | . | . | TGTGCCAGCAACTTGGGGGTCGGGAACACCGGGGAGCTGTTTTTT | CASNLGVGNTGELFF
TRBJ1-2 | TRBV3-1/TRBV3-2 | . | . | TGTGCCAGCAGCCCACAGGGCCCCTATGGCTACACCTTC | CASSPQGPYGYTF
TRBJ2-1 | TRBV7-2 | . | . | TGTGCCAGCAACGAGGGGGTTAGCAATGAGCAGTTCTTC | CASNEGVSNEQFF
TRBJ2-7 | TRBV24-1 | . | . | TGTGCCACCAGCCAGGGGGGGTCACCCTACGAGCAGTACTTC | CATSQGGSPYEQYF
TRBJ1-2 | TRBV10-1 | . | TRBD1 | TGCGCCAGCAGACACAGACAGGGGCCAAACTCTAACTATGGCTACACCTTC | CASRHRQGPNSNYGYTF
TRBJ2-2 | TRBV18 | . | . | TGTGTCACAGCGACAACAGGGTCCCCCACCGGGGAGCTGTTTTTT | CVTATTGSPTGELFF
TRBJ1-2 | TRBV28 | . | . | TGTGCCAGCAGTTTAACCCCAGAGGGGGAAGACTATGGCTACACCTTC | CASSLTPEGEDYGYTF
TRBJ1-1 | TRBV3-1/TRBV3-2 | few | TRBD1 | TGTGCCAGCAGCCAAAGGATGGGGGGACAGGGGGCTTTAGAAGCTTTCTTT | CASSQRMGGQGALEAFF
TRBJ2-3 | TRBV19 | . | . | TGTGCCAGTAGTACCCAGGACAATACGCAGTATTTT | CASSTQDNTQYF
TRBJ2-5 | TRBV28 | . | . | TGTGCCAGCAGTTTTCTTCAGTCCCAAGAGACCCAGTACTTC | CASSFLQSQETQYF
TRBJ2-2 | TRBV6-6 | . | TRBD2 | TGTGCCAGCAGGACTAGCGGGGGGGCGATCCCCGGGGAGCTGTTTTTT | CASRTSGGAIPGELFF
TRBJ2-7 | TRBV6-5 | . | TRBD2 | TGTGCCAGCAGCCAGACTAGCGTCGCCTACGAGCAGTACTTC | CASSQTSVAYEQYF
TRBJ2-7 | TRBV7-9 | . | TRBD1 | TGTGCCAGCAGCTCTCAGGGGACAGGATCCCCCTACGAGCAGTACTTC | CASSSQGTGSPYEQYF
TRBJ2-6 | TRBV5-4 | . | . | TGTGCCAGCAGCTCCCAGGGGGGTGGGGCCAACGTCCTGACTTTC | CASSSQGGGANVLTF
TRBJ1-1 | TRBV19 | few | . | TGTGCCAGTAGTATATTAGAGAACACTGAAGCTTTCTTT | CASSILENTEAFF
TRBJ2-7 | TRBV6-5 | . | . | TGTGCCAGCAGGCGGGGGCAGGCATTCGAGCAGTACTTC | CASRRGQAFEQYF
TRBJ1-1 | TRBV6-5 | medium-sized | . | TGTGCCAGCTCCTCCGGAACAGGGACTGAAGCTTTCTTT | CASSSGTGTEAFF
TRBJ1-2 | TRBV4-1 | . | TRBD1 | TGCGCCCGACCGGGACAGGATGGCTACACCTTC | CARPGQDGYTF
TRBJ2-1 | TRBV5-6 | . | . | TGTGCCAGCAGCTTGGCCACTAGTACTTATAATGAGCAGTTCTTC | CASSLATSTYNEQFF
TRBJ2-7 | TRBV6-5 | . | . | TGTGCCAGCAGTTCGAACCCGGACTACGAGCAGTACTTC | CASSSNPDYEQYF
TRBJ2-2 | TRBV30 | . | . | TGTGCCTGGAGCCCATTCAGGGGCACCGGGGAGCTGTTTTTT | CAWSPFRGTGELFF
TRBJ1-4 | TRBV3-1/TRBV3-2 | . | . | TGTGCCAGCAGCCAGGGTTACAGGGAAAAACTGTTTTTT | CASSQGYREKLFF
TRBJ2-7 | TRBV2 | . | TRBD2 | TGTGCCAGCAGCTCGGGGGGGTTTAGCGACGAGCAGTACTTC | CASSSGGFSDEQYF
TRBJ1-1 | TRBV4-2 | once | . | TGTGCCAGCAGCCATAATACGAAGAACACTGAAGCTTTCTTT | CASSHNTKNTEAFF
TRBJ2-3 | TRBV20-1 | once | . | TGCAGTGCTAGTGGTAGGGCGAACACAGATACGCAGTATTTT | CSASGRANTDTQYF
TRBJ2-1 | TRBV9 | . | TRBD1 | TGTGCCAGCAGCGTAGGTGGACAGGTTTGGGACAATGAGCAGTTCTTC | CASSVGGQVWDNEQFF
TRBJ2-2 | TRBV10-3 | . | . | TGTGCCATCAGTGAGGGGCTACAGAACACCGGGGAGCTGTTTTTT | CAISEGLQNTGELFF
TRBJ1-6 | TRBV6-5 | few | . | TGTGCCAGCAGTTCCCCCAGGAGTCTTAGTTCACCCCTCCACTTT | CASSSPRSLSSPLHF
TRBJ2-1 | TRBV24-1 | once | TRBD2 | TGTGCCACCAGTGATTTGACTAGCGGGGCCTACAATGAGCAGTTCTTC | CATSDLTSGAYNEQFF
TRBJ2-7 | TRBV28 | . | TRBD1 | TGTGCCAGCAGTTTTAACGAAGGGGGCCTCTACGAGCAGTACTTC | CASSFNEGGLYEQYF
TRBJ2-7 | TRBV3-1/TRBV3-2 | once | . | TGTGCCAGCAGCCAAGATCCTTGGGGGGAGCAGTACTTC | CASSQDPWGEQYF
TRBJ1-6 | TRBV10-3 | few | . | TGTGCCATCAGCCCCAATTATAATTCACCCCTCCACTTT | CAISPNYNSPLHF
TRBJ1-5 | TRBV7-9 | . | . | TGTGCCAGCAGCTTTTCAGGGGCACTTGCCAATCAGCCCCAGCATTTT | CASSFSGALANQPQHF
TRBJ1-4 | TRBV2 | . | TRBD1 | TGTGCCAGCAGTTCCGGGACAGGGTGGATTTTT | CASSSGTGWIF
TRBJ1-4 | TRBV6-5 | . | . | TGTGCCACCCGAGAGGGGTCGGCTAATGAAAAACTGTTTTTT | CATREGSANEKLFF
TRBJ1-5 | TRBV12-5 | . | . | TGTGCTAGTGGTTTGGTACCTGGGAAATCTCTCGGGCCCCAGCATTTT | CASGLVPGKSLGPQHF
TRBJ2-1 | TRBV10-2 | once | . | TGCGCCAGCCTGGGCGTACTTTACAATGAGCAGTTCTTC | CASLGVLYNEQFF